This T cell receptor (beta chain) was sequenced for a study of cytomegalovirus exposure and HLA in healthy donors. Study context: Genotyping of roughly 400 donors showed that 80% to 85% belonged to the Caucasian-associated ancestry cluster.

The study's findings and limits: Several of the most significant clusters appeared linked to common viral pathogens, based on a later analysis. Later analysis indicated greater clonal expansion among HLA-associated TCR beta chains than among equally common other chains. Across donors, sequencing depth was assumed by presence/absence analyses to be roughly uniform.

PCR used 60 Vbeta primers and 13 Jbeta primers. Assay: immunoSEQ multiplex PCR; the TCRdb copy retains only in-frame clones and omits some. This table lists 100,000 to 150,000 clones. Worth noting for this clone: The antigen remains unidentified. This same CDR3 is encoded by further DNA sequences in the sample.

Germline V gene data show CDR1 as MDHEN and CDR2 as SYDVKM. V shed 4 bases and J shed 2 bases, with 6 bases lying between them. The CDR3 totals 13 residues. The sequence derives from a man younger than 30 in good health and CMV-seronegative. The sample consisted of PBMCs. The chain uses TRBV28 and TRBJ1-5, with D perhaps TRBD1 (6 bases). This CDR3 reads CASSWTGNQPQHF. In DNA form, the CDR3 reads TGTGCCAGCAGTTGGACAGGCAATCAGCCCCAGCATTTT.